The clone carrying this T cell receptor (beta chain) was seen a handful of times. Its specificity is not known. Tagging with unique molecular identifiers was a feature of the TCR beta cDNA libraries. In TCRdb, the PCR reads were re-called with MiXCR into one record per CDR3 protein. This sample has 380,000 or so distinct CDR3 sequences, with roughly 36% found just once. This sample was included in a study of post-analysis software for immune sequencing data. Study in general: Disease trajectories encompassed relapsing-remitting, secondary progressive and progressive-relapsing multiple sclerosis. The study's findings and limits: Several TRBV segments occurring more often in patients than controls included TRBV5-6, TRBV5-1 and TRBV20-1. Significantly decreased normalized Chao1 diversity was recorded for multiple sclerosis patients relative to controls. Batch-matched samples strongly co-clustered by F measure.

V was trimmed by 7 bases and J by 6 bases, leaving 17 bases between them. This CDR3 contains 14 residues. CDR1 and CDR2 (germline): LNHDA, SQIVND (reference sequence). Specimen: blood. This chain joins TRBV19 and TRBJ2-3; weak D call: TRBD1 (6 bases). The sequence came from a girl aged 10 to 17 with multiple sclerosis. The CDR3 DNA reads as TGTGCCAGTAAGCTCAGGGGCACGGCGGATACGCAGTATTTT. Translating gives CASKLRGTADTQYF.